Listed below are T cell receptor beta chains from one sample, sequenced in a study of blood T cell repertoires in COVID-19. The assay was immunoSEQ multiplex PCR, and TCRdb's table has in-frame clones only and misses some. The profile covers about 250,000 clones, with around nine tenths appearing a single time and about 4% taken by the ten largest. The sample was PBMCs or T cells enriched from blood (not recorded which). These TCRs come from a woman aged 25-40 years with acute COVID-19. CDR3s include the opening cysteine and the closing phenylalanine or tryptophan. Each record gives: clone size, V gene, D gene, J gene, CDR3 protein, CDR3 DNA. The D gene is left open where the match is weak. Only some rows state a clone size, as once, few, many or a class for expanded clones.

>.|TRBV14|.|TRBJ1-1
CASSPRRGFGEAFF
TGTGCCAGCAGCCCGCGTAGAGGATTCGGTGAAGCTTTCTTT
>.|TRBV6-2/TRBV6-3|TRBD2|TRBJ2-5
CASSYSSLAGAQYF
TGTGCCAGCAGTTACTCAAGTCTAGCGGGAGCCCAGTACTTC
>.|TRBV6-2/TRBV6-3|.|TRBJ1-5
CASSHSPYSNQPQHF
TGTGCCAGCAGCCATAGCCCTTATAGCAATCAGCCCCAGCATTTT
>.|TRBV20-1|.|TRBJ1-2
CSAQGYTF
TGCAGTGCTCAGGGCTACACCTTC
>.|TRBV5-1|.|TRBJ1-4
CASSSNGKTNEKLFF
TGCGCCAGCAGCTCAAACGGGAAAACTAATGAAAAACTGTTTTTT
>.|TRBV3-1/TRBV3-2|TRBD1|TRBJ2-2
CASQTGTGELFF
TGTGCCAGCCAGACAGGGACCGGGGAGCTGTTTTTT
>.|TRBV30|TRBD1|TRBJ1-5
CAWKHFGTANQPQHF
TGTGCCTGGAAACACTTTGGGACAGCGAATCAGCCCCAGCATTTT
>once|TRBV10-1|TRBD2|TRBJ2-1
CASSLLAGGPYNEQFF
TGCGCCAGCAGCCTGCTAGCGGGGGGCCCCTACAATGAGCAGTTCTTC
>.|TRBV5-4|TRBD1|TRBJ1-2
CASSFWTGDGYTF
TGTGCCAGCAGCTTTTGGACAGGGGACGGCTACACCTTC
>once|TRBV5-1|.|TRBJ1-1
CASSLSDSREAFF
TGCGCCAGCAGCTTGAGTGACAGCCGTGAAGCTTTCTTT
>.|TRBV4-2|.|TRBJ1-6
CASSPLGGGVGSPLHF
TGTGCCAGCAGCCCCCTGGGGGGAGGGGTTGGCTCACCCCTCCACTTT
>.|TRBV29-1|TRBD2|TRBJ2-7
CSVRSGGASYEQYF
TGCAGCGTTCGTAGCGGGGGGGCCTCCTACGAGCAGTACTTC
>.|TRBV5-1|TRBD1|TRBJ2-7
CASSSGQGSYEQYF
TGCGCCAGCAGCTCGGGACAGGGGTCCTACGAGCAGTACTTC
>.|TRBV7-6|.|TRBJ1-6
CASSLAEGGGSPLHF
TGTGCCAGCAGCTTAGCGGAGGGTGGAGGTTCACCCCTCCACTTT
>once|TRBV9|.|TRBJ1-4
CASSLGGVDDEKLFF
TGTGCCAGCAGCCTAGGGGGGGTGGACGATGAAAAACTGTTTTTT
>.|TRBV10-1|.|TRBJ2-7
CASSEGYSSNGQYF
TGCGCCAGCAGTGAGGGGTATAGCTCGAATGGGCAGTACTTC
>.|TRBV7-9|TRBD2|TRBJ2-7
CASSLLGLAGLSSYEQYF
TGTGCCAGCAGCCTACTGGGACTAGCGGGGTTAAGCTCCTACGAGCAGTACTTC
>.|TRBV19|.|TRBJ1-2
CASSSPGRGSYGYTF
TGTGCCAGTAGTTCCCCCGGGCGGGGGTCATATGGCTACACCTTC
>.|TRBV2|.|TRBJ2-7
CASSPTETTIYEQYF
TGTGCCAGCAGTCCAACCGAAACCACAATCTACGAGCAGTACTTC